The source of this T cell receptor (beta chain) is a study of T cell responses to AZD1222 COVID-19 vaccine. Libraries were prepared by immunoSEQ multiplex PCR; TCRdb keeps only in-frame clonotypes and omits some of them. The sample holds roughly 100,000 clones, around 90% seen once. Deletions cut 4 bases from V and 3 bases from J, with 10 bases between. The length of the CDR3 is 13 residues. CDR1 SGDLS and CDR2 YYNGEE come from the germline V gene. The TCR originated in an adult in good health. This specimen was peripheral blood, taken on day 0 of AZD1222 vaccination. The chain combines TRBV9 with TRBJ2-5, with D perhaps matching TRBD1 or TRBD2 (5 bases each). CDR3 residues: CASSLGPKETQYF. CDR3 nucleotides: TGTGCCAGCAGCTTGGGACCTAAAGAGACCCAGTACTTC. The complete variable domain, with remaining parts taken from reference TRBV9 and TRBJ2-5, reads DSGVTQTPKHLITATGQRVTLRCSPRSGDLSVYWYQQSLDQGLQFLIQYYNGEERAKGNILERFSAQQFPDLHSELNLSSLELGDSALYFCASSLGPKETQYFGPGTRLLVL.